The TCR beta chain described here comes from a study of early T cells in non-severe SARS-CoV-2 infection. TCRdb re-called the 5' RACE reads through MiXCR, storing one row per CDR3 protein. The sample yields 80,000 to 100,000 distinct CDR3 sequences, 12% seen once. Trimming stripped 4 bases from V and 7 bases from J, with 10 bases between. The CDR3 sequence is 13 residues long. Germline V gene data show CDR1 as LGHDT and CDR2 as YNNKEL (reference sequence). This clonotype was picked up many times. This clonotype originated in an adult who was a healthcare worker with PCR-confirmed SARS-CoV-2 infection or an uninfected control (not recorded which). The chain combines TRBV3-1 with TRBJ1-4; no clear D. Specimen: whole blood. This CDR3 reads CASSLGRSEKLFF. Written as DNA, the CDR3 is TGTGCCAGCAGCCTCGGGAGGAGTGAAAAACTGTTTTTT.